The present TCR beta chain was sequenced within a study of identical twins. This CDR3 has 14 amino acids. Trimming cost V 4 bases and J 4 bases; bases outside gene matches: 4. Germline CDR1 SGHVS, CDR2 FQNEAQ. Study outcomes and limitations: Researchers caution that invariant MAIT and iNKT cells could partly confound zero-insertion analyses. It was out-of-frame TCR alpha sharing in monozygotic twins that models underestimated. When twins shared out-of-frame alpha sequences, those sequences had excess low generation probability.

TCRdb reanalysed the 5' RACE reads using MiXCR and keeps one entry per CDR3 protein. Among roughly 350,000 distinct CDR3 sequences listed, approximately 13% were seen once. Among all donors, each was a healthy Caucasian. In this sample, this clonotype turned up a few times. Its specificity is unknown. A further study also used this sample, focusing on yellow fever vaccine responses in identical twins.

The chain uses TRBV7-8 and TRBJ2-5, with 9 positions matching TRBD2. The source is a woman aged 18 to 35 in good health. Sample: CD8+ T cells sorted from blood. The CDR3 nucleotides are TGTGCCAGCAGCTGGGGTAGCGGGGGAGAGACCCAGTACTTC. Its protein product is CASSWGSGGETQYF.